Each of the 20 T cell receptor beta chains below was sequenced from the same sample in a study of cytomegalovirus exposure and HLA in healthy donors. PCR used 60 Vbeta primers and 13 Jbeta primers. Only in-frame clones appear in the TCRdb table, and some are missing; sequencing was by immunoSEQ multiplex PCR. The data show some 170,000 clones, roughly 80% seen once. Specimen: PBMCs. All receptors come from a man aged 35-49 years in good health and CMV-seronegative.

The chain combines TRBV27 with TRBJ2-5, with 7 bases aligning to TRBD1. The V segment lost 5 bases and the J segment 1 base; nucleotides outside the gene matches: 7. CDR1 is MNHEY and CDR2 is SMNVEV in the germline V gene (reference sequence). The CDR3 extends over 15 amino acids. As DNA, the CDR3 is TGTGCCAGCAGTACACTGACAGGGACCCAAGAGACCCAGTACTTC. Protein: CASSTLTGTQETQYF.

The chain employs TRBV5-1 and TRBJ2-3; D perhaps matches TRBD1 (5 bases). Per germline, CDR1 SGHRS and CDR2 YFSETQ. The CDR3 spans 14 residues. The germline V and J ends were trimmed by 4 bases and 2 bases, with 11 bases remaining between them. The CDR3 sequence is CASSDWTNTDTQYF. The CDR3 DNA sequence: TGCGCCAGCAGCGATTGGACAAACACAGATACGCAGTATTTT.

This CDR3 is CASRDRMNTEAFF. Here the CDR3 DNA reads TGTGCCAGCAGAGACAGGATGAACACTGAAGCTTTCTTT. The chain is built from TRBV2 and TRBJ1-1; tentatively, D is TRBD1 (6 bases). The CDR3 covers 13 residues. The germline V gene has CDR1 SNHLY and CDR2 FYNNEI. V was clipped by 6 bases and J by 0 bases, with 8 bases between them.

V usage is TRBV7-3 and J usage is TRBJ2-1; TRBD2 matches at 8 bases. The CDR3 loop spans 16 amino acids. The germline CDR1 and CDR2 sequences are SGHTA and FQGTGA. V shed 2 bases and J 2 bases; nucleotides not matched to a gene: 5. For the CDR3, the DNA is TGTGCCAGCAGCTTACGCGCGCGGGGGGCCTACAATGAGCAGTTCTTC. Its translation is CASSLRARGAYNEQFF.

Comment on this clone: The sample holds other DNA sequences that translate to the same CDR3. This chain joins TRBV9 and TRBJ1-5; no clear D. The V end lost 3 bases, the J end lost 5 bases, and 15 bases lay between the germline ends. The CDR3 consists of 15 residues. The germline V gene has CDR1 SGDLS and CDR2 YYNGEE. CDR3 bases: TGTGCCAGCAGCGCCGGGTCGGGGAGGGATCAGCCCCAGCATTTT. Amino acid sequence: CASSAGSGRDQPQHF.

This chain uses TRBV9 with TRBJ1-2; the match to TRBD1 covers 10 bases. After removal of 3 bases from V and 3 bases from J, the junction contained 11 bases not matched to a gene. The CDR3 runs 17 residues. Germline V gives CDR1 SGDLS, CDR2 YYNGEE. The CDR3 bases are TGTGCCAGCAGCGCCCGATCTCCGGGACAGGGGTACTATGGCTACACCTTC. It is translated as CASSARSPGQGYYGYTF.

This clone showed up just a few times. The genes are TRBV30 and TRBJ2-2, with a weak D call TRBD1 (5 bases). V was trimmed by 1 base and J by 3 bases, leaving 18 bases between them. This CDR3 comprises 17 residues. CDR1 is GTSNPN, CDR2 SVGIG, per germline (reference sequence). The CDR3 DNA is TGTGCCTGGAGTGGATTCTTGGACAATGTAGACACCGGGGAGCTGTTTTTT. Translated: CAWSGFLDNVDTGELFF.

As regards this clone: Germline is not matched at one junction end, which may reflect a read error. Other DNA sequences in this sample translate to the same CDR3. The V call is TRBV7-2, the J call TRBJ2-1; D possibly corresponds to TRBD2 (5 bases). Per germline, CDR1 SGHTA and CDR2 FQGNSA. The CDR3 runs 13 residues. DNA of the CDR3: TGTGCCAGCAGCTTACGTGCTCGGGATGAACAGTTCTTC. The encoded protein is CASSLRARDEQFF.

This clone was detected once. J is TRBJ1-1 and V is TRBV7-9; weak D call: TRBD1 (5 bases). CDR3 length: 12 residues. V lost 10 bases and J lost 1, with 10 bases in between. Germline-derived CDR1 and CDR2 are SEHNR and FQNEAQ (reference sequence). This CDR3 is CAIKGKNTEAFF. The CDR3 DNA is TGTGCCATTAAGGGGAAGAACACTGAAGCTTTCTTT.

In its sample, this clone was seen a few times. The sample holds other DNA sequences that translate to the same CDR3. The chain couples TRBV5-6 to TRBJ2-3; 10 positions match TRBD1. Looked up from germline, CDR1 is SGHDT and CDR2 is YYEEEE. The length of the CDR3 is 14 residues. Trimming removed 4 bases from V and 6 bases from J; junction bases left unmatched: 5. The CDR3 reads CASSRQGATDTQYF. As DNA, the CDR3 is TGTGCCAGCAGCCGACAGGGGGCGACTGATACGCAGTATTTT.

J is TRBJ2-5 and V is TRBV6-5; TRBD1 is a possible D gene (6 bases). Near its end, the DNA agrees better with TRBJ2-7, so the J call may be wrong. The germline V gene encodes CDR1 MNHEY and CDR2 SVGAGI. CDR3 length equals 14 residues. CDR3 loop: CASQLGTIDYEQYF. The CDR3 DNA follows: TGTGCCAGCCAGCTCGGGACAATTGACTACGAGCAGTACTTC.

The gene calls are TRBV18 and TRBJ2-7; 8 bases line up with TRBD2. The V gene end was trimmed by 2 bases and the J gene end by 1 base; junction bases not matched to a gene: 10. This CDR3 contains 17 residues. Germline CDR1 and CDR2: KGHSH and LQKENI. CDR3: CASSPESAQRGSYEQYF. In DNA form, the CDR3 reads TGTGCCAGCTCACCAGAGTCGGCTCAGCGGGGGTCCTACGAGCAGTACTTC.

The rearrangement joins TRBV7-2 to TRBJ2-1; 12 nucleotides match TRBD2. The germline V gene has CDR1 SGHTA and CDR2 FQGNSA. J gave up 9 bases and V 6 bases, and 9 bases lay outside the gene matches. CDR3 length: 15 residues. CDR3 DNA sequence: TGTGCCAGCAGTGTCCTAGCGGGGGGGCCTGGTGAGCAGTTCTTC. This codes for CASSVLAGGPGEQFF.

This clone was picked up one time. The chain joins TRBV5-6 to TRBJ1-2; the D gene is possibly TRBD1 (6 bases). Germline-derived CDR1 and CDR2 are SGHDT and YYEEEE. V was clipped by 4 bases and J by 4 bases, with 17 bases between them. The CDR3 is made up of 15 amino acids. CDR3 nucleotides: TGTGCCAGCAGCACCTACAGGGTAAGGATCTATGGCTACACCTTC. Translating it yields CASSTYRVRIYGYTF.

The chain employs TRBV2 and TRBJ2-1, with a tentative D call TRBD2 (5 bases). The CDR3 runs 15 residues. Deletions cut 5 bases from V and 0 bases from J, with 11 bases between. Germline CDR1 SNHLY, CDR2 FYNNEI. The CDR3 is CASSSTSRSYNEQFF. In DNA form, the CDR3 reads TGTGCCAGCAGTTCAACTAGTCGCTCCTACAATGAGCAGTTCTTC.

The sample holds a few counts of this clone. The gene calls are TRBV9 and TRBJ1-5; TRBD1 agrees at 10 bases. V lost 0 bases and J lost 5; bases outside the gene matches: 5. The CDR3 covers 16 residues. Germline V CDR1 and CDR2: SGDLS, YYNGEE. CDR3 nucleotides: TGTGCCAGCAGCGTAGGACAGGGGGCGCAGGATCAGCCCCAGCATTTT. Its protein product is CASSVGQGAQDQPQHF.

The V gene is TRBV18, the J gene TRBJ1-4; the D gene is possibly TRBD1 (6 bases). Germline assignment: CDR1 KGHSH and CDR2 LQKENI. The CDR3 totals 13 residues. Between the trimmed V and J ends, which lost 4 bases and 3 bases, there was a span of 6 bases. CDR3 sequence reads: CASSQGANEKLFF. The CDR3 DNA reads TGTGCCAGCTCACAGGGGGCTAATGAAAAACTGTTTTTT. The whole variable domain, remainder taken from reference TRBV18 and TRBJ1-4, is NAGVMQNPRHLVRRRGQEARLRCSPMKGHSHVYWYRQLPEEGLKFMVYLQKENIIDESGMPKERFSAEFPKEGPSILRIQQVVRGDSAAYFCASSQGANEKLFFGSGTQLSVL.

V is TRBV30 and J is TRBJ2-7; the match to TRBD1 covers 9 bases. Germline V gene sequence: CDR1 GTSNPN, CDR2 SVGIG (reference sequence). CDR3 length: 14 residues. V lost 2 bases to trimming and J lost 5 bases; unmatched junction nucleotides: 7. The CDR3 sequence: CAWSSGTGSHEQYF. The CDR3 bases are TGTGCCTGGAGTTCCGGGACAGGGTCCCACGAGCAGTACTTC.

The V call is TRBV5-1, the J call TRBJ2-1; D remains ambiguous. With 0 bases removed from V and 0 bases from J, the gap between germline ends came to 7 bases. The CDR3 totals 15 residues. Looked up from germline, CDR1 is SGHRS and CDR2 is YFSETQ. The CDR3: CASSLGHSSYNEQFF. DNA of the CDR3: TGCGCCAGCAGCTTGGGACACAGCTCCTACAATGAGCAGTTCTTC.

This clone was seen a single time. The V gene is TRBV7-9, the J gene TRBJ1-1; possible D gene TRBD1, 5 bases. Deletions cut 0 bases from V and 2 bases from J, with 7 bases between. Per germline, CDR1 SEHNR and CDR2 FQNEAQ (reference sequence). The CDR3 is 14 amino acids. The CDR3 DNA reads as TGTGCCAGCAGCTTAGCAAGGGGTAACACTGAAGCTTTCTTT. It translates to CASSLARGNTEAFF.